Shown below are 5 T cell receptor beta chains from a single sample sequenced in a study of radiation and T cells in renal cell carcinoma. Assay: immunoSEQ multiplex PCR; the TCRdb copy retains only in-frame clones and omits some. Among some 130,000 clones, 70% to 90% were seen once, and the ten largest hold about 5.6%. Time point given: blood 2 weeks post-SBRT. Treatment specified: 15 Gy SBRT to primary tumor, nephrectomy 4 weeks later. Sequences were derived from blood, sampled from a patient whose treatment included radiotherapy and nephrectomy. The source is a woman between 65 and 79 years old with renal cell carcinoma.

Comment on this clone: This CDR3 fails to terminate in the conserved phenylalanine or tryptophan, so it likely reflects a read error. Because the CDR3's place on the DNA is in doubt, the DNA is left out and the CDR3 is given as listed by TCRdb. J is TRBJ2-7 and V is TRBV7-2; TRBD1, as called in the table, went unchecked against the DNA. With termini counted, the CDR3 has 13 amino acids. Germline V gene lookup returns CDR1 SGHTA and CDR2 FQGNSA. The CDR3 here is CASSLTDRGGTEL.

The chain couples TRBV5-1 to TRBJ2-7; 9 bases map to TRBD1. The J segment lost 5 bases and the V segment lost 0 bases, leaving 6 bases of the junction unmatched. Per the germline V gene, CDR1 is SGHRS and CDR2 is YFSETQ. CDR3 length equals 15 residues. The CDR3 sequence: CASSLVSGTGNEQYF. The DNA of the CDR3 is TGCGCCAGCAGCTTGGTGTCTGGGACAGGGAACGAGCAGTACTTC.

The chain uses TRBV11-3 and TRBJ1-3, with D tentatively TRBD1 (5 bases). In germline, CDR1 is SGHNT, CDR2 YENEEA. This CDR3 is built from 16 residues. V was clipped by 3 bases and J by 0 bases, with 12 bases between them. In DNA form, the CDR3 reads TGTGCCAGCAGCTTGGTGACGGGGCTCTCTGGAAACACCATATATTTT. This codes for CASSLVTGLSGNTIYF.

The genes are TRBV14 and TRBJ2-7; D not resolved. This CDR3 spans 12 amino acids. Germline V gene sequence: CDR1 SGHDN, CDR2 FVKESK. V was trimmed by 1 base and J by 4 bases, leaving 5 bases between them. The DNA of the CDR3 is TGTGCCAGCAGCCAAGTAATATACGAGCAGTACTTC. Protein: CASSQVIYEQYF.

V usage is TRBV19 and J usage is TRBJ1-6; D gene uncertain. CDR1 is LNHDA and CDR2 is SQIVND in the germline V gene (reference sequence). V gave up 3 bases and J gave up 13 bases, with 10 bases separating them. This CDR3 has 12 amino acids. The CDR3 DNA is TGTGCCAGTAGTATGCCCGGCGACCCCCTCCACTTT. Translated, it gives CASSMPGDPLHF.